Below are 13 T cell receptor beta chains sequenced from a single sample in a study of PD-L1 blockade in urothelial cancer. Clones were read by immunoSEQ multiplex PCR, and TCRdb kept only the in-frame ones, dropping some. The sample records some 30,000 clones, around nine tenths being singletons. This sample comprised PBMCs, obtained around atezolizumab (anti-PD-L1) treatment. Receptors were obtained from a man in his fifties with urothelial cancer.

This chain links TRBV7-2 with TRBJ2-7, with D perhaps TRBD2 (5 bases). The germline V gene encodes CDR1 SGHTA and CDR2 FQGNSA. The CDR3 is 15 residues long. The V end lost 1 base, the J end lost 2 bases, and 12 bases lay between the germline ends. The DNA of the CDR3 is TGTGCCAGCAGCTTAGAATTTTACGGGACCTACGAGCAGTACTTC. It translates to CASSLEFYGTYEQYF.

This sequence joins TRBV29-1 and TRBJ2-7; 7 positions match TRBD1. After removal of 4 bases from V and 3 bases from J, the junction contained 6 bases not matched to a gene. From germline, CDR1 is SQVTM and CDR2 ANQGSEA. This CDR3 is built from 13 residues. The CDR3 loop is CSVGWDSYYEQYF. CDR3 DNA sequence: TGCAGCGTTGGTTGGGACAGCTACTACGAGCAGTACTTC.

The chain has TRBV4-1 and TRBJ2-2; 7 bases are shared with TRBD1. The CDR3 totals 15 residues. Germline V gene sequence: CDR1 MGHRA, CDR2 YSYEKL. V gave up 0 bases and J gave up 4 bases; unmatched junction bases: 2. The CDR3: CASSQDAGGTGELFF. Written as DNA, the CDR3 is TGCGCCAGCAGCCAAGATGCAGGGGGCACCGGGGAGCTGTTTTTT.

The V gene is TRBV29-1, the J gene TRBJ2-6; D is unresolved. Germline lookup yields CDR1 SQVTM and CDR2 ANQGSEA. Trimming removed 0 bases at V and 2 bases at J, with 11 bases between. The CDR3 contains 16 residues. Written as DNA, the CDR3 is TGCAGCGTTGAAGACACTATGGCTGCTGGGGCCAACGTCCTGACTTTC. Amino acids: CSVEDTMAAGANVLTF.

J is TRBJ2-7 and V is TRBV7-2, with D possibly matching TRBD2 (6 bases). CDR3 length: 16 residues. V was clipped by 4 bases and J by 6 bases, with 22 bases between them. CDR1 is SGHTA and CDR2 is FQGNSA in the germline V gene. The DNA for the CDR3 is TGTGCCAGCAGCTCCTCATGGGCAGGACTACCTCGCGAGCAGTACTTC. Translation gives CASSSSWAGLPREQYF. The full variable domain, its missing parts supplied by reference TRBV7-2 and TRBJ2-7, is GAGVSQSPSNKVTEKGKDVELRCDPISGHTALYWYRQSLGQGLEFLIYFQGNSAPDKSGLPSDRFSAERTGGSVSTLTIQRTQQEDSAVYLCASSSSWAGLPREQYFGPGTRLTVT.

CDR3 in DNA: TGTGCCAGCTCACCAGCGGGGACTAGGTACAATGAGCAGTTCTTC. Its protein product is CASSPAGTRYNEQFF. The rearrangement joins TRBV18 to TRBJ2-1; 8 bases match TRBD2. This CDR3 spans 15 amino acids. V lost 2 bases, J lost 4 bases, and 4 bases stayed unmatched. Germline CDR1 and CDR2: KGHSH and LQKENI.

This clone was seen a handful of times. The chain recombines TRBV7-2 with TRBJ1-5; TRBD1 aligns across 9 bases. Per the germline V gene, CDR1 is SGHTA and CDR2 is FQGNSA. V shed 6 bases, J shed 4 bases, and the junction held 1 base outside the gene matches. The CDR3 has 13 residues. CDR3 protein: CASRGQGNQPQHF. The CDR3 bases are TGTGCCAGCAGGGGACAGGGAAATCAGCCCCAGCATTTT.

The table lists this clone with a few counts. The chain recombines TRBV19 with TRBJ1-5; possibly TRBD1 for D (6 bases). V lost 5 bases and J lost 3, with 11 bases in between. This CDR3 has 14 residues. Germline V lookup: CDR1 LNHDA, CDR2 SQIVND (reference sequence). CDR3 loop: CASSGGQLNQPQHF. CDR3 nucleotide sequence: TGTGCCAGTAGTGGAGGACAGCTCAATCAGCCCCAGCATTTT.

This chain connects TRBV2 to TRBJ1-5; 8 nucleotides agree with TRBD1. The V segment lost 4 bases and the J segment 2 bases; nucleotides outside the gene matches: 1. Looked up from germline, CDR1 is SNHLY and CDR2 is FYNNEI. CDR3 length: 14 amino acids. CDR3 sequence: CASSGGQGNQPQHF. DNA for the CDR3: TGTGCCAGCAGTGGGGGACAGGGCAATCAGCCCCAGCATTTT. Full variable domain (rest looked up from reference TRBV2 and TRBJ1-5): EPEVTQTPSHQVTQMGQEVILRCVPISNHLYFYWYRQILGQKVEFLVSFYNNEISEKSEIFDDQFSVERPDGSNFTLKIRSTKLEDSAMYFCASSGGQGNQPQHFGDGTRLSIL.

The genes are TRBV12-5 and TRBJ2-7; no reliable D call. V lost 4 bases and J 4 bases, leaving 11 bases between the germline ends. Germline V lookup: CDR1 LGHNT, CDR2 FRNRAP. This CDR3 comprises 13 residues. CDR3 DNA: TGTGCTAGTGGTTACTCCGCCCCATACGAGCAGTACTTC. Translation: CASGYSAPYEQYF.

The chain has TRBV4-2 and TRBJ2-2, with TRBD1 matching 7 bases. Germline assignment: CDR1 LGHNA and CDR2 YNFKEQ. This CDR3 has 16 amino acids. The ends lost 3 bases at V and 6 bases at J; junction bases unmatched: 10. The CDR3 loop is CASSQRPGQFAGELFF. Here the CDR3 DNA reads TGTGCCAGCAGCCAGCGCCCGGGACAGTTTGCCGGGGAGCTGTTTTTT.

A few counts support this clone. The chain employs TRBV29-1 and TRBJ1-2; 10 bases are a match to TRBD1. The CDR3 is made up of 14 amino acids. The V gene end was trimmed by 5 bases and the J gene end by 5 bases; junction bases not matched to a gene: 8. The germline V gene encodes CDR1 SQVTM and CDR2 ANQGSEA. CDR3 sequence (DNA): TGCAGCGTTCCCCGGGACAGGGGACCTTATGGCTACACCTTC. Residues: CSVPRDRGPYGYTF. The entire variable domain, with the rest obtained from reference TRBV29-1 and TRBJ1-2, is as follows: SAVISQKPSRDICQRGTSLTIQCQVDSQVTMMFWYRQQPGQSLTLIATANQGSEATYESGFVIDKFPISRPNLTFSTLTVSNMSPEDSSIYLCSVPRDRGPYGYTFGSGTRLTVV.

The CDR3 nucleotides read TGTGCCATCAGTGAACGGGTTAGCAATCAGCCCCAGCATTTT. This codes for CAISERVSNQPQHF. V is TRBV10-3 and J is TRBJ1-5; D is ambiguous. The CDR3 contains 14 residues. Germline-derived CDR1 and CDR2 are ENHRY and SYGVKD. The V end was cut by 3 bases, the J end by 0 bases, with 6 bases between.